What follows describes a single T cell receptor (beta chain). These data originate in a study of chemoradiotherapy in HPV16-positive cancers. Data came from immunoSEQ multiplex PCR; TCRdb stores just in-frame clones and leaves some out. The sample consists of about 650 clones, 70% to 80% of them appearing once. The receptor's source is a human donor with HPV-associated anogenital cancer. Sequencing used tumor tissue, obtained from a patient who underwent chemoradiotherapy.

The DNA of the CDR3 is TGTGCCAGCAGCGTAGAGGAGGGGGGCCGGGACGAGCAGTACTTC. As protein: CASSVEEGGRDEQYF. The V and J genes are TRBV9 and TRBJ2-7; D may match TRBD1 or TRBD2 (6 bases each). V was shortened by 0 bases and J by 5 bases, with 15 bases between the two germline ends. Germline lookup yields CDR1 SGDLS and CDR2 YYNGEE. This CDR3 has 15 residues.